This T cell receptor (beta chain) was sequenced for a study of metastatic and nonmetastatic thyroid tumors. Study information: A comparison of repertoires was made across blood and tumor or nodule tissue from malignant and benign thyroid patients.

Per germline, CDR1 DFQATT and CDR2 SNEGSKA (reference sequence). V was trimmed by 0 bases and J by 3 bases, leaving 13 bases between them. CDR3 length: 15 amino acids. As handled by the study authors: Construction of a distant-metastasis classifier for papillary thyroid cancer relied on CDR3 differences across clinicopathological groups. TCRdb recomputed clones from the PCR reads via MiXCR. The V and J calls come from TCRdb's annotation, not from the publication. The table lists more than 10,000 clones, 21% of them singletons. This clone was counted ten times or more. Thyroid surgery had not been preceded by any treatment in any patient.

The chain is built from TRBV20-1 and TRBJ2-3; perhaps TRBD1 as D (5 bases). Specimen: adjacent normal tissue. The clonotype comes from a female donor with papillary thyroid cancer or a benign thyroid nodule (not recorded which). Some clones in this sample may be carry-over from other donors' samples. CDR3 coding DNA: TGCAGTGCTAGAGATCTGGCAGGGTCGACAGATACGCAGTATTTT. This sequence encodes CSARDLAGSTDTQYF.